The 18 T cell receptor beta chains in this list originate from one sample, sequenced in a study of CD8+ T cells in alopecia areata. Regarding treatment: oral pan-JAK inhibitor, 5-10 mg twice daily. RNA extraction was followed by reverse transcription into cDNA, which acted as the sequencing template. The repertoire was sequenced with immunoSEQ multiplex PCR; TCRdb's copy has only in-frame clones and lacks some. The data contain around 300,000 clones, about 62% of them seen just once; the ten biggest clones take up 0.75% to 0.95%. Sequenced material: CD4+ T cells sorted from blood, taken at approximately week 51, from a patient treated with tofacitinib. Receptors were obtained from a human donor with alopecia areata.

This clone was found a few times. The chain links TRBV6-5 to TRBJ2-1, with 8 positions matching TRBD1. Looked up from germline, CDR1 is MNHEY and CDR2 is SVGAGI. V lost 5 bases to trimming and J lost 13 bases; unmatched junction nucleotides: 10. The CDR3 contains 13 residues. The CDR3 loop reads CASSRGQGGKQFF. Written as DNA, the CDR3 is TGTGCCAGCAGTCGCGGACAGGGAGGAAAACAGTTCTTC.

The chain is built from TRBV5-6 and TRBJ2-5; TRBD1 aligns across 9 bases. CDR1 and CDR2 from the germline V gene are SGHDT and YYEEEE. V shed 2 bases and J 3 bases; nucleotides not matched to a gene: 8. The length of the CDR3 is 16 residues. The CDR3 bases are TGTGCCAGCAGCTTCCTCGGGGACAGGGTGGAAGAGACCCAGTACTTC. Its translation: CASSFLGDRVEETQYF.

This clone was detected a few times. The chain joins TRBV29-1 to TRBJ1-1, with a weak D call TRBD1 (6 bases). Germline V lookup: CDR1 SQVTM, CDR2 ANQGSEA. CDR3 length equals 12 residues. V was pared by 3 bases and J by 5 bases, with 10 bases between. CDR3 amino acids: CSVDNRETEAFF. In nucleotides, the CDR3 is TGCAGCGTTGACAACAGGGAAACTGAAGCTTTCTTT.

The rearrangement joins TRBV7-9 to TRBJ2-5; D may be TRBD2 (6 bases). This CDR3 has 14 residues. Trimming cost V 11 bases and J 0 bases, with 16 bases left between them. The germline V gene encodes CDR1 SEHNR and CDR2 FQNEAQ (reference sequence). The CDR3 nucleotides read TGTGCCGGAAAACCGGGGGTATACCAAGAGACCCAGTACTTC. Amino acid sequence: CAGKPGVYQETQYF. Using reference TRBV7-9 and TRBJ2-5 for the parts outside the CDR3, the full variable domain is DTGVSQNPRHKITKRGQNVTFRCDPISEHNRLYWYRQTLGQGPEFLTYFQNEAQLEKSRLLSDRFSAERPKGSFSTLEIQRTEQGDSAMYLCAGKPGVYQETQYFGPGTRLLVL.

The V call is TRBV5-6, the J call TRBJ2-1, with 9 bases identical to TRBD1. The CDR3 totals 16 residues. Germline V CDR1 and CDR2: SGHDT, YYEEEE. V gave up 4 bases and J gave up 4 bases; unmatched junction bases: 9. CDR3 residues: CASSAVRDRVYNEQFF. The CDR3 DNA sequence: TGTGCCAGCAGCGCGGTCCGGGACAGGGTTTACAATGAGCAGTTCTTC. Combining the CDR3 with reference TRBV5-6 and TRBJ2-1 gives the whole variable domain DAGVTQSPTHLIKTRGQQVTLRCSPKSGHDTVSWYQQALGQGPQFIFQYYEEEERQRGNFPDRFSGHQFPNYSSELNVNALLLGDSALYLCASSAVRDRVYNEQFFGPGTRLTVL.

This chain uses TRBV9 with TRBJ2-2; 10 positions match TRBD1. This CDR3 comprises 16 residues. In germline, CDR1 is SGDLS, CDR2 YYNGEE. With V trimmed by 2 bases and J by 8 bases, 9 bases remained unmatched. The CDR3 loop reads CASSVTGTGASGELFF. DNA of the CDR3: TGTGCCAGCAGCGTCACCGGGACAGGGGCATCAGGGGAGCTGTTTTTT.

As DNA, the CDR3 is TGTGCCAGCAGCCTAGGACAGACGAACACTGAAGCTTTCTTT. It codes for CASSLGQTNTEAFF. V is TRBV7-2 and J is TRBJ1-1; perhaps TRBD1 as D (6 bases). The CDR3 runs to 14 residues. Germline CDR1 reads SGHTA; CDR2 reads FQGNSA. The V end lost 5 bases, the J end lost 1 base, and 11 bases lay between the germline ends.

The V gene is TRBV30, the J gene TRBJ1-6; D might be TRBD1 (6 bases). Germline-derived CDR1 and CDR2 are GTSNPN and SVGIG (reference sequence). CDR3 length equals 12 residues. Trimming pared 4 bases from V and 6 bases from J, leaving 7 bases between. In DNA, the CDR3 is TGTGCCTGGAAACAGGGTAATTCACCCCTCCACTTT. It yields the protein CAWKQGNSPLHF.

The chain recombines TRBV29-1 with TRBJ2-2; D unclear. The CDR3 spans 14 residues. Trimming shortened V by 4 bases and J by 0 bases, and 9 bases separated the two germline ends. Germline V gene data show CDR1 as SQVTM and CDR2 as ANQGSEA. The CDR3 DNA is TGCAGCGTTGGGCCACTCCCGAACACCGGGGAGCTGTTTTTT. Translated, it gives CSVGPLPNTGELFF.

This clone was found a few times. The rearrangement uses TRBV5-4 and TRBJ2-3, with no clear D. V shed 2 bases and J shed 6 bases, with 13 bases lying between them. Germline values: CDR1 SGHNT, CDR2 YYREEE (reference sequence). The CDR3 is 14 amino acids. The CDR3 here is CASSFRLVADTQYF. The CDR3 nucleotides read TGTGCCAGCAGCTTTCGACTGGTGGCGGATACGCAGTATTTT.

The chain combines TRBV7-2 with TRBJ2-4; D is ambiguous. The V gene lost 0 bases and the J gene lost 6 bases, with 9 bases spanning the gap. This CDR3 comprises 14 residues. The germline CDR1 and CDR2 sequences are SGHTA and FQGNSA. In DNA, the CDR3 is TGTGCCAGCAGCTTAGCGGTTGGAGCAAACATTCAGTACTTC. This encodes CASSLAVGANIQYF.

The V call is TRBV29-1, the J call TRBJ2-3; possibly TRBD1 for D (5 bases). Trimming pared 6 bases from V and 3 bases from J, leaving 19 bases between. The CDR3 is 15 residues long. Germline CDR1 reads SQVTM; CDR2 reads ANQGSEA. CDR3 DNA sequence: TGCAGCGTCCAGGGAAGCAGGGAAGGGACAGATACGCAGTATTTT. Translated, it gives CSVQGSREGTDTQYF.

This chain uses TRBV18 with TRBJ2-5, with 8 positions matching TRBD1. The germline gives CDR1 KGHSH, CDR2 LQKENI. J was trimmed by 4 bases and V by 5 bases; bases with no gene match: 3. The CDR3 sequence is 13 residues long. The CDR3 bases are TGTGCCAGCTCAGACGGACAGGGAGAGACCCAGTACTTC. It translates to CASSDGQGETQYF.

The chain has TRBV2 and TRBJ2-3; a weak D match, TRBD1 (6 bases). The germline gives CDR1 SNHLY, CDR2 FYNNEI. V lost 6 bases, J lost 4 bases, and 11 bases lay in between. This CDR3 is built from 13 residues. The CDR3 DNA follows: TGTGCCAGCAGCAGGGGCGCAGCAGATACGCAGTATTTT. It yields the protein CASSRGAADTQYF.

V is TRBV7-2 and J is TRBJ2-3; D unresolved. Germline V gene data show CDR1 as SGHTA and CDR2 as FQGNSA. Trimming pared 4 bases from V and 3 bases from J, leaving 11 bases between. The CDR3 contains 14 residues. As DNA, the CDR3 is TGTGCCAGCAGCTCCGTCCCCGTGACAGATACGCAGTATTTT. Amino acid sequence: CASSSVPVTDTQYF.

This chain links TRBV7-2 with TRBJ2-4; D might be TRBD2 (6 bases). The V end lost 1 base, the J end lost 8 bases, and 12 bases lay between the germline ends. There are 14 residues in the CDR3. Germline CDR1 reads SGHTA; CDR2 reads FQGNSA. CDR3 amino acids: CASSLDRGVDIQYF. The CDR3 DNA is TGTGCCAGCAGCTTAGATCGCGGGGTTGACATTCAGTACTTC.

The sample holds one count of this clone. This chain joins TRBV9 and TRBJ1-5; D gene unclear. V shed 9 bases and J shed 3 bases, with 13 bases lying between them. The CDR3 has 13 residues. Germline assignment: CDR1 SGDLS and CDR2 YYNGEE. The CDR3 DNA reads as TGTGCCACCCCGGGAGACAACAATCAGCCCCAGCATTTT. The encoded protein is CATPGDNNQPQHF. Looking up the rest from reference TRBV9 and TRBJ1-5 gives the full variable domain: DSGVTQTPKHLITATGQRVTLRCSPRSGDLSVYWYQQSLDQGLQFLIQYYNGEERAKGNILERFSAQQFPDLHSELNLSSLELGDSALYFCATPGDNNQPQHFGDGTRLSIL.

The chain is built from TRBV30 and TRBJ1-1, with D unresolved. There are 13 residues in the CDR3. Germline CDR1 and CDR2: GTSNPN and SVGIG (reference sequence). The CDR3 nucleotides read TGTGGAACGAGTGGCAGGATGAACACTGAAGCTTTCTTT. It codes for CGTSGRMNTEAFF.